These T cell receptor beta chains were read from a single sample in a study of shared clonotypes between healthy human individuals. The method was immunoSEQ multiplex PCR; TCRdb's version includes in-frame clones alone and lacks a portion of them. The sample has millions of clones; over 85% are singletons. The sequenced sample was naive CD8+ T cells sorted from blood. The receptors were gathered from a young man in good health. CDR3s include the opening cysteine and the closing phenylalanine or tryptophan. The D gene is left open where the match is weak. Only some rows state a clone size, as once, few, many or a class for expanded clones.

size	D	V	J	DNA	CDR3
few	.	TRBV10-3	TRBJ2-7	TGTGCCATCAGTGCAACCTACGAGCAGTACTTC	CAISATYEQYF
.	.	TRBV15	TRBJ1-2	TGTGCCACCAGCAGAGATTTTGGGGCAGGCTATGGCTACACCTTC	CATSRDFGAGYGYTF
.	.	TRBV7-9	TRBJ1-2	TGTGCCAGCAGCTTAGACCAGGACAGAGGATTTATCTATGGCTACACCTTC	CASSLDQDRGFIYGYTF
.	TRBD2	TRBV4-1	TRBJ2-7	TGCGCCAGCAGCCTTAAAACCACTAGCGGGGGGCCACCCTACGAGCAGTACTTC	CASSLKTTSGGPPYEQYF
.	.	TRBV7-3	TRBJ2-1	TGTGCCAGCAGCTTAGGGCTGACCGCCTACAATGAGCAGTTCTTC	CASSLGLTAYNEQFF
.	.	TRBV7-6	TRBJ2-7	TGTGCCAGCAGCCCCCCTGGAGACTACGAGCAGTACTTC	CASSPPGDYEQYF
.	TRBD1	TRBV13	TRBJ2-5	TGTGCCAGCAGCTTGGGACAGTGGAAGACCCAGTACTTC	CASSLGQWKTQYF
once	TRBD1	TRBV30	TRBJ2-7	TGTGCCTGGAGTGTAGCAGGGGGCGAGCAGTACTTC	CAWSVAGGEQYF
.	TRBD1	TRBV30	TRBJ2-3	TGTGCCTCAGGGACAGGGGTGGGAGATACGCAGTATTTT	CASGTGVGDTQYF
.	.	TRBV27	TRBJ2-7	TGTGCCACGAAACAAACGTCCTCCTACGAGCAGTACTTC	CATKQTSSYEQYF
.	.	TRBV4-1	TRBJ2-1	TGCGCCAGCAGCCAAGTGTTTGGGGACTATGAGCAGTTCTTC	CASSQVFGDYEQFF
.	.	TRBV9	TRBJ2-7	TGTGCCAGCAGCTCCTTTGGGAGCGAGCAGTACTTC	CASSSFGSEQYF
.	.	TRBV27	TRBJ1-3	TGTGCCAGCAGTTTAGGGTCTGGAAACACCATATATTTT	CASSLGSGNTIYF
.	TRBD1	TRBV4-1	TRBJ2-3	TGCGCCAGCAGCCACCTGGGGACAGCGCGCACAGATACGCAGTATTTT	CASSHLGTARTDTQYF
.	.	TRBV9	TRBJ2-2	TGTGCCAGCAGCGTAGGGTCCGGGAGTCACACCGGGGAGCTGTTTTTT	CASSVGSGSHTGELFF
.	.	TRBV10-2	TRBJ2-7	TGCGCCAGCAGCCAATACTGGGACTCTCGCTCCTACGAGCAGTACTTC	CASSQYWDSRSYEQYF
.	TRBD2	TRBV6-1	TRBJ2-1	TGTGCCAGCAGTGCCACACCGGGGGGAAGCTCCTACAATGAGCAGTTCTTC	CASSATPGGSSYNEQFF
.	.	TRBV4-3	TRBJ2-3	TGCGCCAGCAGCCAACTAGAGGGCACAGATACGCAGTATTTT	CASSQLEGTDTQYF
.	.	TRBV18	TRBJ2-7	TGTGCCAGCTCACCTTTACCGACAGGGAGGGAGCAGTACTTC	CASSPLPTGREQYF
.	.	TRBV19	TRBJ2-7	TGTGCCAGTAGTATACAAACGTCCGGGGGGCCTGCCTACGAGCAGTACTTC	CASSIQTSGGPAYEQYF
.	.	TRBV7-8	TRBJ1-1	TGTGCCAGCAGCAGCGCCCTCACTGAAGCTTTCTTT	CASSSALTEAFF
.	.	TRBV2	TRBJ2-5	TGTGCCAGCAGTGTAACCAGTGGGGGCTTCCAAGAGACCCAGTACTTC	CASSVTSGGFQETQYF
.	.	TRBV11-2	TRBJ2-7	TGTGCCAGCAGCTTAGGCCCCGGGACCTCGAACTACGAGCAGTACTTC	CASSLGPGTSNYEQYF
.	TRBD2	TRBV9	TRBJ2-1	TGTGCCAGCAGCGCAAGCGGGGGGGCCTACAATGAGCAGTTCTTC	CASSASGGAYNEQFF
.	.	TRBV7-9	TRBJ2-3	TGTGCCAGCAGCTTCGTCCCCGGGATCGAAGATACGCAGTATTTT	CASSFVPGIEDTQYF
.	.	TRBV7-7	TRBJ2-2	TGTGCTAGCAGCTTAAGGGGCGTCACCGGGGAGCTGTTTTTT	CASSLRGVTGELFF
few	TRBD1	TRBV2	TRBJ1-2	TGTGCCATCGACAGGGGGTCTTATGGCTACACCTTC	CAIDRGSYGYTF
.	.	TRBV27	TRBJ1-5	TGTGCCAGCAGTTTATCGGGGCTGGGCCAGCCCCAGCATTTT	CASSLSGLGQPQHF
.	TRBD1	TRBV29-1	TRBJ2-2	TGCAGCGTTCTCCCGGGACAGGAAGTTGGAACCGGGGAGCTGTTTTTT	CSVLPGQEVGTGELFF
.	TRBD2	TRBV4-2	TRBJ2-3	TGTGCCAGCAGCCAAGAGCCTAGCGGGGGGCTTGGCACAGATACGCAGTATTTT	CASSQEPSGGLGTDTQYF
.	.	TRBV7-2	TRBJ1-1	TGTGCCAGCAGCCGAGAGGCAAAAGCTAGTGTCACTGAAGCTTTCTTT	CASSREAKASVTEAFF
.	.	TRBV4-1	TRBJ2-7	TGCGCCAGCAGCCAAGATACCTGGGACAACACCTACGAGCAGTACTTC	CASSQDTWDNTYEQYF
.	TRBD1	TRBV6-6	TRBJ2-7	TGTGCCAGCAGCCACCGGGACAGGGACTACGAGCAGTACTTC	CASSHRDRDYEQYF
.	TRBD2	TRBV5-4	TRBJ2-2	TGTGCCTATCTAGCGGCGAACACCGGGGAGCTGTTTTTT	CAYLAANTGELFF
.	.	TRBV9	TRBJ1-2	TGTGCCAGCAGCGTAGACGGCTATGGCTACACCTTC	CASSVDGYGYTF
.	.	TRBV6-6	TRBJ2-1	TGTGCCAGCAGTTCACAGGTATTCTCCTACAATGAGCAGTTCTTC	CASSSQVFSYNEQFF
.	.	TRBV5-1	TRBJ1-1	TGCGCCAGCAGCTGGGCTGCGGGCGCTGAAGCTTTCTTT	CASSWAAGAEAFF
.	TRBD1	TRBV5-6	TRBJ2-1	TGTGCCAGCAGCAACGACCGGGACAGGGCCTACAATGAGCAGTTCTTC	CASSNDRDRAYNEQFF
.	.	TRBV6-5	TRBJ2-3	TGTGCCAGCAGTTACCAGGGAGGGGGGGTGCGTAATACGCAGTATTTT	CASSYQGGGVRNTQYF
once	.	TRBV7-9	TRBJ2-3	TGTGCCAGCAGCTTAGCGATTGATACCCCCGATACGCAGTATTTT	CASSLAIDTPDTQYF
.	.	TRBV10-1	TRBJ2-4	TGCGCCAGCAGACCGTTTGAAGACAGACATCTAGCCAAAAACATTCAGTACTTC	CASRPFEDRHLAKNIQYF
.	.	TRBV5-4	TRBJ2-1	TGTGCCAGCAGCTTGCAAGGAGCCCTCTCCTACAATGAGCAGTTCTTC	CASSLQGALSYNEQFF
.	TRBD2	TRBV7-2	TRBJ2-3	TGTGCCAGCAGCTCTGGACTAGCGGGCACAGATACGCAGTATTTT	CASSSGLAGTDTQYF
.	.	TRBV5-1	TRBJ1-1	TGCGCCAGCACCGGCGAGGAAGGCACTGAAGCTTTCTTT	CASTGEEGTEAFF
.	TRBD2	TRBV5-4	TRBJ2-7	TGTGCCAGCAGCTTGGAACTAGCGGGAGAGGCGTACGAGCAGTACTTC	CASSLELAGEAYEQYF
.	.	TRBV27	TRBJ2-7	TGTGCCAGCAGACACCCCGGGTCCGGCTACGAGCAGTACTTC	CASRHPGSGYEQYF
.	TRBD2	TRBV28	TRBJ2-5	TGTGCCAGCAGTCCGGAGACTAGCGCTGGGGAGACCCAGTACTTC	CASSPETSAGETQYF
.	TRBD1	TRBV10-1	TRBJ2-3	TGCGCCAGCAGTGAGTTTACAGGGGGCACAGATACGCAGTATTTT	CASSEFTGGTDTQYF
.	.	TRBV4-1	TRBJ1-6	TGCGCCAGCAGCCAATTACCCGGCGGGTCACCCCTCCACTTT	CASSQLPGGSPLHF
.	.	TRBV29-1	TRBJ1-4	TGCAGCGTTTGGGATGACAGGTTCAATGAAAAACTGTTTTTT	CSVWDDRFNEKLFF
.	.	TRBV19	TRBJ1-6	TGTGCCAGTAGTATAGACCTTGAATCACCCCTCCACTTT	CASSIDLESPLHF
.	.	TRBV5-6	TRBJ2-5	TGTGCCAGCAGCTCGGAGGCTAGCGCGCAAGAGACCCAGTACTTC	CASSSEASAQETQYF
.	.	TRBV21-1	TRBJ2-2	TGTGCCAGCAGCAAGGGAGGAGCAGGGCGGAACGGGGAGCTGTTTTTT	CASSKGGAGRNGELFF
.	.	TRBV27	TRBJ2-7	TGTGCCAGCAGTTTAACAGGAGTCTACGAGCAGTACTTC	CASSLTGVYEQYF
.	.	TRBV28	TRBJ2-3	TGTGCCAGCAGTTTAAAGGGGATTGGTACAGATACGCAGTATTTT	CASSLKGIGTDTQYF